The source of this TCR beta chain is a study of T cells in localized non-small cell lung cancer. Turning to this clone: Its target is not known.

General study results and limits: Uninvolved adjacent lung had the highest recorded T cell clonality, with tumor below it. Detection in adjacent lung was observed for a median about 56 of the top 100 tumor clones. Because only a single region of the tumor was sequenced, heterogeneity remains possible. Longer overall survival accompanied higher blood T cell density.

Sequenced by immunoSEQ multiplex PCR; TCRdb stores in-frame clones only, minus some. The data show tens of thousands of clones, around 86% seen once. Trimming took 5 bases from V and 0 from J; bases not matched to a gene: 7. The CDR3 totals 16 residues. The germline V gene encodes CDR1 SGHAT and CDR2 FQDESV (reference sequence). The chain has TRBV11-1 and TRBJ1-3; 7 bases fit TRBD1. The input for sequencing was PBMCs, taken before any cancer treatment. The clonotype was recovered from a female donor with stage II lung adenocarcinoma. The DNA for the CDR3 is TGTGCCAGCAGCCAGAGGGACAGATACTCTGGAAACACCATATATTTT. Encoded protein: CASSQRDRYSGNTIYF.